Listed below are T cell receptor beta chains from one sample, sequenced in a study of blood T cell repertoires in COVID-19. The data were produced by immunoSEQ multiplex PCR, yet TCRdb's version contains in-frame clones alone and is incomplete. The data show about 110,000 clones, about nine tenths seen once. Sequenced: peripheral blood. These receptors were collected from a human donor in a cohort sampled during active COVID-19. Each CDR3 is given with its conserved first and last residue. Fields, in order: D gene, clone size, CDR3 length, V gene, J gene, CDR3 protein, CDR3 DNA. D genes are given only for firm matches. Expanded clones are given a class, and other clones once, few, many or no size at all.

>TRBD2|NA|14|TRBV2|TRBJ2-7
CASRSLATTYEQYF
TGTGCCAGCAGATCACTAGCGACAACCTACGAGCAGTACTTC
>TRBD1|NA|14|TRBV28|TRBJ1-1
CASSSGQGGTEAFF
TGTGCCAGCAGTTCGGGACAGGGCGGAACTGAAGCTTTCTTT
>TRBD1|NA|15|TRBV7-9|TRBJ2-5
CASSPWTGEMETQYF
TGTGCCAGCAGTCCTTGGACAGGGGAGATGGAGACCCAGTACTTC
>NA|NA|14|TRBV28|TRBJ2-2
CASSLFRNTGELFF
TGTGCCAGCAGTTTATTTCGGAACACCGGGGAGCTGTTTTTT
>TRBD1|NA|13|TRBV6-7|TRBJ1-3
CARQGARGNTIYF
TGTGCCAGACAGGGGGCGAGGGGAAACACCATATATTTT
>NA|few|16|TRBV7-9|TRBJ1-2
CASSLRFEGTNYGYTF
TGTGCCAGCAGCTTAAGGTTCGAGGGAACTAACTATGGCTACACCTTC
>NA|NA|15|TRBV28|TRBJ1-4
CASSQPFSGNEKLFF
TGTGCCAGCAGCCAACCATTCTCCGGGAATGAAAAACTGTTTTTT
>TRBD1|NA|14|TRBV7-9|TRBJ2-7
CASSVRDRVYEQYF
TGTGCCAGCAGCGTCCGGGACAGGGTCTACGAGCAGTACTTC
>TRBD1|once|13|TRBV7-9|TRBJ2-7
CASSSGQPYEQYF
TGTGCCAGCAGCTCGGGACAGCCCTACGAGCAGTACTTC
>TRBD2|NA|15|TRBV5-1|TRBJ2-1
CASSLSLAEYNEQFF
TGCGCCAGCAGCTTGAGCCTAGCGGAATACAATGAGCAGTTCTTC
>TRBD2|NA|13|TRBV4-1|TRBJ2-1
CASSLRGEGEQFF
TGCGCCAGCAGCCTCCGGGGGGAGGGTGAGCAGTTCTTC
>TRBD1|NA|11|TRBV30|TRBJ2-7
CAWGQAYEQYF
TGTGCCTGGGGACAGGCCTACGAGCAGTACTTC
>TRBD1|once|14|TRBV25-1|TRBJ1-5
CASSGTGDYQPQHF
TGTGCCAGCAGTGGGACAGGGGATTATCAGCCCCAGCATTTT
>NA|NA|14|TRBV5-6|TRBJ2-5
CASSLSGGRETQYF
TGTGCCAGCAGCTTGTCCGGGGGACGGGAGACCCAGTACTTC
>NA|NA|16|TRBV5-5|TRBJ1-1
CASSLGGLNLNTEAFF
TGTGCCAGCAGCTTGGGGGGACTAAATTTGAACACTGAAGCTTTCTTT
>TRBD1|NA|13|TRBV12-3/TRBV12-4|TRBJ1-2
CASSLGTGGGYTF
TGTGCCAGCAGTTTGGGGACAGGGGGCGGCTACACCTTC
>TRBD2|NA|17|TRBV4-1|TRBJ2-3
CASSQDTSGFGPDTQYF
TGCGCCAGCAGCCAAGATACTAGCGGCTTCGGCCCAGATACGCAGTATTTT
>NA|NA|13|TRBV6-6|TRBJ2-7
CASSYAEPYEQYF
TGTGCCAGCAGTTACGCGGAACCCTACGAGCAGTACTTC
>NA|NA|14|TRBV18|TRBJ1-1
CASSPPGVGTEAFF
TGTGCCAGCTCACCCCCAGGGGTAGGCACTGAAGCTTTCTTT
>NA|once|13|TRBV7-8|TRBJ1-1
CASSATVNTEAFF
TGTGCCAGCAGCGCCACAGTGAACACTGAAGCTTTCTTT
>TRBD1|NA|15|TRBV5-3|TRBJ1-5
CARTLTGTGNQPQHF
TGTGCCAGAACGCTGACCGGGACAGGGAATCAGCCCCAGCATTTT
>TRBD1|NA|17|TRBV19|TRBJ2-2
CASRGGLGQANTGELFF
TGTGCCAGTAGGGGGGGATTGGGACAGGCGAACACCGGGGAGCTGTTTTTT
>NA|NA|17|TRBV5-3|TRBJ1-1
CARSLESCSSVNTEAFF
TGTGCCAGAAGCTTGGAAAGTTGTTCGTCGGTGAACACTGAAGCTTTCTTT
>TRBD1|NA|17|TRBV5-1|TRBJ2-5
CASSLQETAGQGETQYF
TGCGCCAGCAGCTTGCAAGAGACAGCGGGACAGGGGGAGACCCAGTACTTC
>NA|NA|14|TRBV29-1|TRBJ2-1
CSVEEPGSYNEQFF
TGCAGCGTTGAAGAGCCGGGATCCTACAATGAGCAGTTCTTC
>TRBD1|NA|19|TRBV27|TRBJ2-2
CASTLRFTGVRGDTGELFF
TGTGCCAGCACCCTACGATTCACAGGGGTCCGTGGTGACACCGGGGAGCTGTTTTTT
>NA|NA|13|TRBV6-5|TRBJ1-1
CASSYLGSTEAFF
TGTGCCAGCAGTTACCTGGGGAGCACTGAAGCTTTCTTT
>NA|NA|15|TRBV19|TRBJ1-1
CASSVGLAGNTEAFF
TGTGCCAGTAGTGTAGGGCTGGCGGGGAACACTGAAGCTTTCTTT
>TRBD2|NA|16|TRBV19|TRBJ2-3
CASSNQGLAVTDTQYF
TGTGCCAGTAGCAACCAGGGACTAGCGGTCACAGATACGCAGTATTTT
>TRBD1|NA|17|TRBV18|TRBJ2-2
CASSPQGAPGSTGELFF
TGTGCCAGCTCACCACAGGGGGCCCCGGGAAGCACCGGGGAGCTGTTTTTT
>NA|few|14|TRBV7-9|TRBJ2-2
CASRGTLNTGELFF
TGTGCCTCCCGGGGGACCTTGAACACCGGGGAGCTGTTTTTT
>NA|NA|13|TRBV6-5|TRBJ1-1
CASTRGTNTEAFF
TGTGCCAGCACAAGGGGGACGAACACTGAAGCTTTCTTT
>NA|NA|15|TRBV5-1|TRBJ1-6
CASSTRDTSVSPLHF
TGCGCCAGCAGCACTCGGGACACCTCTGTATCACCCCTCCACTTT
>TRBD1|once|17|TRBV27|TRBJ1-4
CASSSLRTGKANEKLFF
TGTGCCAGCAGTTCGCTCAGGACAGGGAAGGCTAATGAAAAACTGTTTTTT
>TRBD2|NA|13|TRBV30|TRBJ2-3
CAWVAGVTDTQYF
TGTGCCTGGGTAGCGGGCGTCACAGATACGCAGTATTTT
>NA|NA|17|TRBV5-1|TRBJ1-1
CASSLGGFRTMNTEAFF
TGCGCCAGCAGCTTGGGGGGCTTTCGGACTATGAACACTGAAGCTTTCTTT
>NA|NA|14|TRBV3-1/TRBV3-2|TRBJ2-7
CASSPGTVAYEQYF
TGTGCCAGCAGCCCCGGGACTGTCGCTTACGAGCAGTACTTC
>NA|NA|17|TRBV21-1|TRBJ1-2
CASSPPPEQGRSYGYTF
TGTGCCAGCAGCCCTCCCCCTGAACAGGGGAGGAGCTATGGCTACACCTTC
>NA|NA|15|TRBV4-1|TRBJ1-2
CASSQAQAPGYGYTF
TGCGCCAGCAGCCAAGCCCAGGCTCCCGGCTATGGCTACACCTTC
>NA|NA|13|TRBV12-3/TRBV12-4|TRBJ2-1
CASTRDSINEQFF
TGTGCCAGCACCCGGGACTCAATCAATGAGCAGTTCTTC
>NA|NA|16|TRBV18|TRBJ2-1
CASSPPERGSYNEQFF
TGTGCCAGCTCACCACCGGAGCGAGGCTCCTACAATGAGCAGTTCTTC
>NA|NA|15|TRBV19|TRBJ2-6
CASSIQGSGANVLTF
TGTGCCAGTAGTATTCAGGGGTCTGGGGCCAACGTCCTGACTTTC
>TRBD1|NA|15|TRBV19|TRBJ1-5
CASSSGTGRDQPQHF
TGTGCCAGTAGCTCCGGGACAGGGAGAGATCAGCCCCAGCATTTT
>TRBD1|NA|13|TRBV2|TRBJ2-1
CASRQTGGNEQFF
TGTGCCAGCAGGCAGACAGGGGGCAATGAGCAGTTCTTC
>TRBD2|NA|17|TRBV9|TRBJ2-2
CASSVGLAGDPTGELFF
TGTGCCAGCAGCGTAGGGCTAGCGGGAGATCCCACCGGGGAGCTGTTTTTT
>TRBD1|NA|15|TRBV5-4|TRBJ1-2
CASSLPTGGSGGYTF
TGTGCCAGCAGCTTGCCGACAGGGGGGAGCGGGGGCTACACCTTC
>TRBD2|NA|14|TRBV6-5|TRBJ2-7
CATGPRTSSYEQYF
TGTGCCACCGGTCCCCGGACTAGCTCCTACGAGCAGTACTTC
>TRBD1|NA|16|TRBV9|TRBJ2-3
CASSSPGQGVTDTQYF
TGTGCCAGCAGCAGCCCCGGACAGGGGGTCACAGATACGCAGTATTTT
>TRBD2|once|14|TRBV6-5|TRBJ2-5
CASTGTSGGGTQYF
TGTGCCAGCACCGGGACTAGCGGGGGTGGGACCCAGTACTTC
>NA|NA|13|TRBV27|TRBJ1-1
CASSSEWRTEAFF
TGTGCCAGCAGTTCCGAGTGGCGGACTGAAGCTTTCTTT
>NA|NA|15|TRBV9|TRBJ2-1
CASSVESGGTNEQFF
TGTGCCAGCAGCGTAGAATCAGGCGGGACCAATGAGCAGTTCTTC
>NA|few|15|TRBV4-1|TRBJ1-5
CASSQGIQGPQPQHF
TGCGCCAGCAGCCAAGGAATACAGGGACCTCAGCCCCAGCATTTT
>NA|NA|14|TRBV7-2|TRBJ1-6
CASSLGTVNSPLHF
TGTGCCAGCAGCTTAGGGACAGTGAATTCACCCCTCCACTTT
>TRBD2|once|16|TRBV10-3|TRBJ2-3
CAISDPPLAGVDTQYF
TGTGCCATCAGTGACCCCCCCCTAGCGGGGGTAGATACGCAGTATTTT